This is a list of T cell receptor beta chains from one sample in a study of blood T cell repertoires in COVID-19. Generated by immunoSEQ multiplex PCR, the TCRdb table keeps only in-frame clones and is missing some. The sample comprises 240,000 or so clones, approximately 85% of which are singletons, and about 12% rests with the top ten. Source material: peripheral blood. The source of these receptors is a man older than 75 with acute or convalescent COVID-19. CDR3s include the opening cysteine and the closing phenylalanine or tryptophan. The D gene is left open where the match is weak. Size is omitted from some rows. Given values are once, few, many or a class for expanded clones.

CSVERSRSEQFF	TGCAGCGTTGAAAGGAGCCGAAGTGAGCAGTTCTTC	NA	TRBJ2-1	NA	TRBV29-1
CASSDPSGGLGYNEQFF	TGTGCCAGCTCAGATCCTTCGGGGGGGCTAGGATACAATGAGCAGTTCTTC	TRBD2	TRBJ2-1	NA	TRBV18
CASSPAFKNSPLHF	TGTGCCAGCAGCCCCGCGTTTAAAAATTCACCCCTCCACTTT	NA	TRBJ1-6	NA	TRBV9
CASRPTGGAGQPQHF	TGTGCCAGCAGACCCACAGGGGGCGCAGGGCAGCCCCAGCATTTT	TRBD1	TRBJ1-5	NA	TRBV2
CASSFGTADGYTF	TGTGCCAGCAGTTTCGGGACAGCAGATGGCTACACCTTC	TRBD1	TRBJ1-2	few	TRBV12-3/TRBV12-4
CASSRTGMASYEQYF	TGCGCCAGCAGCCGGACAGGGATGGCCTCCTACGAGCAGTACTTC	TRBD1	TRBJ2-7	NA	TRBV5-1
CASSPLVVTGELFF	TGTGCCAGCAGCCCGCTCGTAGTCACCGGGGAGCTGTTTTTT	NA	TRBJ2-2	NA	TRBV9
CASSLVADQPQHF	TGTGCCAGCAGTTTAGTAGCAGATCAGCCCCAGCATTTT	NA	TRBJ1-5	once	TRBV12-3/TRBV12-4
CATSSGGATDTQYF	TGTGCCACCTCTAGCGGGGGGGCCACAGATACGCAGTATTTT	TRBD2	TRBJ2-3	NA	TRBV24-1
CASSLRGFSTDTQYF	TGTGCCAGCAGCTTAAGAGGGTTTAGTACAGATACGCAGTATTTT	NA	TRBJ2-3	NA	TRBV7-2
CASSSPHSDASGNTIYF	TGTGCCAGCAGCTCCCCCCACAGTGACGCCTCTGGAAACACCATATATTTT	NA	TRBJ1-3	NA	TRBV7-2
CASSYSGTVIYEQYF	TGTGCCAGCAGTTACTCCGGGACAGTGATCTACGAGCAGTACTTC	TRBD1	TRBJ2-7	NA	TRBV6-5
CASSSTGQGAGGYTF	TGTGCCAGCAGTTCTACGGGACAGGGGGCGGGAGGCTACACCTTC	TRBD1	TRBJ1-2	NA	TRBV2
CASSLEIANTEAFF	TGTGCCAGCAGCTTAGAGATAGCAAACACTGAAGCTTTCTTT	NA	TRBJ1-1	NA	TRBV7-9
CASSMAVLAGVSYNEQFF	TGTGCCAGTAGTATGGCGGTACTAGCGGGAGTATCCTACAATGAGCAGTTCTTC	TRBD2	TRBJ2-1	once	TRBV19
CASSVGQSPDEQYF	TGTGCCAGCAGCGTTGGACAGTCCCCCGACGAGCAGTACTTC	NA	TRBJ2-7	NA	TRBV9
CASSLTGPEKDAFF	TGTGCCAGCAGTTTGACAGGACCCGAAAAAGACGCTTTCTTT	NA	TRBJ1-1	NA	TRBV28
CASSHIRGGSLSGNTIYF	TGTGCCAGCAGCCATATTCGAGGAGGGTCTCTCTCTGGAAACACCATATATTTT	NA	TRBJ1-3	NA	TRBV4-2
CSASFHTVGDTQYF	TGCAGTGCTAGTTTCCATACAGTGGGAGATACGCAGTATTTT	NA	TRBJ2-3	NA	TRBV20-1
CASSLASGLNTGELFF	TGCGCCAGCAGCTTGGCCTCGGGGTTGAACACCGGGGAGCTGTTTTTT	NA	TRBJ2-2	once	TRBV5-1
CASYGFTVLNTEAFF	TGCGCCAGCTATGGATTCACAGTCTTGAACACTGAAGCTTTCTTT	NA	TRBJ1-1	NA	TRBV23-1
CASRGTGGAGNTIYF	TGTGCCAGCAGGGGGACAGGGGGAGCTGGAAACACCATATATTTT	TRBD1	TRBJ1-3	NA	TRBV27
CASSFASGGWWRPQHF	TGTGCCAGCAGCTTTGCGTCCGGGGGTTGGTGGAGGCCCCAGCATTTT	NA	TRBJ1-5	NA	TRBV12-1
CASSLLVQETQYF	TGTGCCAGCAGCTTGCTCGTCCAAGAGACCCAGTACTTC	NA	TRBJ2-5	NA	TRBV5-5
CASSVGGGNQPQHF	TGTGCCAGCAGCGTAGGGGGGGGTAATCAGCCCCAGCATTTT	NA	TRBJ1-5	NA	TRBV9
CASRTGGSSEQFF	TGTGCCAGCAGGACAGGGGGCTCGAGTGAGCAGTTCTTC	TRBD1	TRBJ2-1	NA	TRBV6-5
CASSRGGDTGELFF	TGTGCCAGCAGCCGGGGAGGGGATACCGGGGAGCTGTTTTTT	TRBD2	TRBJ2-2	NA	TRBV11-3
CASRAATSTDTQYF	TGTGCCAGCAGAGCGGCTACTAGCACAGATACGCAGTATTTT	NA	TRBJ2-3	NA	TRBV7-2
CASSPPAGGSTEAFF	TGTGCCAGCAGCCCACCCGCCGGGGGTTCGACTGAAGCTTTCTTT	NA	TRBJ1-1	NA	TRBV28
CASSQVGDKRTYEQYF	TGTGCCAGCAGCCAAGTAGGGGACAAACGCACCTACGAGCAGTACTTC	NA	TRBJ2-7	NA	TRBV3-1/TRBV3-2
CASSLGHTNTGELFF	TGCGCCAGCAGCTTGGGACACACGAACACCGGGGAGCTGTTTTTT	NA	TRBJ2-2	NA	TRBV5-1
CASSLGQNTGELFF	TGCGCCAGCAGCTTGGGGCAGAACACCGGGGAGCTGTTTTTT	NA	TRBJ2-2	few	TRBV5-1
CASSRRLDMDRNYGYTF	TGTGCCAGCAGCCGAAGGCTTGATATGGACAGGAACTATGGCTACACCTTC	TRBD1	TRBJ1-2	NA	TRBV7-9
CASSRLAGEWDTQYF	TGTGCCAGCAGCAGACTAGCGGGAGAATGGGATACGCAGTATTTT	TRBD2	TRBJ2-3	NA	TRBV25-1
CASSEGRGNSPLHF	TGTGCCAGCAGTGAAGGGAGAGGTAATTCACCCCTCCACTTT	NA	TRBJ1-6	NA	TRBV2
CASSDPGGLLNEQFF	TGCGCCAGCAGTGACCCCGGGGGGCTCCTGAATGAGCAGTTCTTC	NA	TRBJ2-1	once	TRBV10-1
CASSLEAGTTDTQYF	TGTGCCAGCAGCTTAGAGGCGGGGACCACAGATACGCAGTATTTT	NA	TRBJ2-3	NA	TRBV7-9
CASSLGAGTLGDTQYF	TGTGCCAGCAGCTTAGGGGCCGGGACATTGGGGGATACGCAGTATTTT	NA	TRBJ2-3	NA	TRBV11-3
CAISEEALSQPQHF	TGTGCCATCAGTGAGGAGGCCCTCTCTCAGCCCCAGCATTTT	NA	TRBJ1-5	NA	TRBV10-3
CASSERGIQPQHF	TGTGCCAGCAGTGAAAGGGGGATCCAGCCCCAGCATTTT	NA	TRBJ1-5	NA	TRBV6-1
CASSPLASTEQYF	TGTGCCAGCTCACCTCTAGCCTCTACCGAGCAGTACTTC	NA	TRBJ2-7	few	TRBV18
CASSPVVPPTREYF	TGTGCCAGCAGTCCTGTGGTACCTCCTACGAGGGAGTACTTC	NA	TRBJ2-7	NA	TRBV27
CASSPRGALGTDTQYF	TGCGCCAGCAGCCCCCGCGGGGCCCTGGGGACAGATACGCAGTATTTT	NA	TRBJ2-3	NA	TRBV4-1
CASSQALAEKLFF	TGCGCCAGCAGCCAGGCCCTAGCTGAAAAACTGTTTTTT	NA	TRBJ1-4	few	TRBV4-3
CASSLFVSTGENEKLFF	TGTGCCAGCAGCTTATTCGTGTCGACAGGGGAAAATGAAAAACTGTTTTTT	TRBD1	TRBJ1-4	NA	TRBV7-8
CASSLGQGEGYTF	TGTGCCAGCAGCTTGGGACAGGGAGAGGGCTACACCTTC	TRBD1	TRBJ1-2	NA	TRBV5-6
CASSPTGGFTGELFF	TGTGCCAGCAGCCCGACAGGGGGTTTCACCGGGGAGCTGTTTTTT	TRBD1	TRBJ2-2	NA	TRBV7-9